The clone carrying this T cell receptor beta chain was detected ten times or more. Antigen unknown. The team produced cDNA through 5'RACE using 10-nucleotide random UMIs. In TCRdb, the 5' RACE reads were re-called with MiXCR into one record per CDR3 protein. The data show around 44,000 distinct CDR3 sequences, 2.5% seen once. These data are taken from a study of neurological immune-mediated disorders. Study-wide results and caveats: HTLV-1-associated myelopathy ranked highest for TCR clonal expansion and multiple sclerosis lowest, beneath healthy controls. With the multiple sclerosis repertoire cluster, neither clinical nor MRI features showed any association.

CDR3 length: 15 amino acids. With 5 bases clipped from V and 7 bases from J, the junction kept 6 bases outside the gene matches. CDR1 and CDR2 (germline): SGHTA, FQGNSA. The sequenced sample was PBMCs. The V call is TRBV7-2, the J call TRBJ2-1; 12 bases agree with TRBD2. This receptor was identified in a man aged 25 to 45 with multiple sclerosis. The DNA of the CDR3 is TGTGCCAGCAGCCCCCTAGCGGGAGGGAAGAATGAGCAGTTCTTC. Translation gives CASSPLAGGKNEQFF.